The sequence of this T cell receptor (beta chain) was determined in a study of blood T cell repertoires in COVID-19. About the research overall: Spain, Italy and the United States supplied samples that represented acute and convalescent COVID-19. From T cells, B-cell-depleted T cells, or PBMCs came the material, which was cDNA or gDNA.

In the authors' methods: Reference gene primers were amplified, and this amplification served to estimate nucleated cell counts. Using immunoSEQ multiplex PCR, the repertoire was profiled, and TCRdb retains in-frame clones only, with some absent. From that table come the V and J calls and clone size; the DNA was used to work out D and trimming. The sample lists 110,000 to 150,000 clones; 76% were seen once. The CDR3 has 15 residues. Germline CDR1 SGHAT, CDR2 FQDESV (reference sequence). V lost 1 base and J lost 4, with 12 bases in between. What was sequenced was peripheral blood. The chain recombines TRBV11-1 with TRBJ2-3; the D is unclear. The sequence came from a man between 60 and 75 years old with acute or convalescent COVID-19. The DNA of the CDR3 is TGTGCCAGCAGCTTAGGGCTAGTGAAAGCAGATACGCAGTATTTT. It specifies CASSLGLVKADTQYF.